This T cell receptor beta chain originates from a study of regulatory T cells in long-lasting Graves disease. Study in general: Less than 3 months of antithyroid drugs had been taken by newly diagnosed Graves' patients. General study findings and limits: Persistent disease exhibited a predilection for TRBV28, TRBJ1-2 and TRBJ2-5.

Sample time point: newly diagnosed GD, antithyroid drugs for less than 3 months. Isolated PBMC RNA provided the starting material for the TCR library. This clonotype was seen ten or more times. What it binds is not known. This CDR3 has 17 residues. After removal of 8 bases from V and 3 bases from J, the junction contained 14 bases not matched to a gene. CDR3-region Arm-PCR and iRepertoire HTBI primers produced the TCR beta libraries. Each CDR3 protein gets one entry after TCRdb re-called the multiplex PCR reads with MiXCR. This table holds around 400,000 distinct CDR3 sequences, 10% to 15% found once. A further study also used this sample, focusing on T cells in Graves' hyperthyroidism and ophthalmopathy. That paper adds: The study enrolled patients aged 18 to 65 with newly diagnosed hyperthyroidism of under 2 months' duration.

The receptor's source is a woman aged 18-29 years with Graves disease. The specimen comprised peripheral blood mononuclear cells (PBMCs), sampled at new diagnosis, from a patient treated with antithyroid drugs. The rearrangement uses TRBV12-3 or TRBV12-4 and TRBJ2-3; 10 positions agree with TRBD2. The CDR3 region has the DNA TGTGCCAGCGGGCCCAGTGTGGGTAGCGGGGGGACAGATACGCAGTATTTT. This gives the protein CASGPSVGSGGTDTQYF.